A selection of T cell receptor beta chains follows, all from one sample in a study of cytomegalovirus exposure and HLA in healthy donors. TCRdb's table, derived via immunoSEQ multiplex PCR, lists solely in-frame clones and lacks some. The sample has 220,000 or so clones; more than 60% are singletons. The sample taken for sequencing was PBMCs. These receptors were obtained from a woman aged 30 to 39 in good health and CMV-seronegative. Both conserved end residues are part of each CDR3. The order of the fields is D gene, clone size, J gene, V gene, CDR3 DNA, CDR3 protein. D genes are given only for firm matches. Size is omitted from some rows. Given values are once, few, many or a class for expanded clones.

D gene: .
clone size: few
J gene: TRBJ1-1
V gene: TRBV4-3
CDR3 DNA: TGCGCCAGCAGCCCGGGGGTACCTGAAGCTTTCTTT
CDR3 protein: CASSPGVPEAFF

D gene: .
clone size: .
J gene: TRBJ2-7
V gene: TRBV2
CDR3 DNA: TGTGCCAGCAGGCCCGACCAGGACGAGCAGTACTTC
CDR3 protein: CASRPDQDEQYF

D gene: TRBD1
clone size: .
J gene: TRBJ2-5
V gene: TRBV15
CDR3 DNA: TGTGCCACCAGCAGGAGGAGACAGGGGGGCCAAGAGACCCAGTACTTC
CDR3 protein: CATSRRRQGGQETQYF

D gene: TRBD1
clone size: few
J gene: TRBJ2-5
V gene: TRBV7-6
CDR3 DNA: TGTGCCAGCAGCTTAGTCACAGGGGGGGAGACCCAGTACTTC
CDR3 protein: CASSLVTGGETQYF

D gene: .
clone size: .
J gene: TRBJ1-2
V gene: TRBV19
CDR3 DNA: TGTGCCAGTAGTATAGGGTGGGGGCTCGTCAACTATGGCTACACCTTC
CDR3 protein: CASSIGWGLVNYGYTF

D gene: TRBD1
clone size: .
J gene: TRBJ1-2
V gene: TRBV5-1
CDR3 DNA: TGCGCCAGCAGCTTGGGGGACAGGGCAACTGGCTACACCTTC
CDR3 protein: CASSLGDRATGYTF

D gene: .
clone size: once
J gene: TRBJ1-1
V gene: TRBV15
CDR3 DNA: TGTGCCACCAGCAGAGAGGGACAAGAAGCTTTCTTT
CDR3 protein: CATSREGQEAFF

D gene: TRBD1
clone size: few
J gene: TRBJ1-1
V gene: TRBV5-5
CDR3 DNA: TGTGCCAGCAGCTTAGGGGGCGCGAACACTGAAGCTTTCTTT
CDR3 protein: CASSLGGANTEAFF

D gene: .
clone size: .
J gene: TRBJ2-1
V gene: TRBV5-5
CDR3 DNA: TGTGCCAGCAGGCCGACACTGAGCTGGGCTGAGCAGTTCTTC
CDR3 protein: CASRPTLSWAEQFF

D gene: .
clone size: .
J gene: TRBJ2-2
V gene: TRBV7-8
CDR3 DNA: TGTGCCATCAGCTTAGAGAGAGGGGGTGGGGAGAACACCGGGGAGCTGTTTTTT
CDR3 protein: CAISLERGGGENTGELFF

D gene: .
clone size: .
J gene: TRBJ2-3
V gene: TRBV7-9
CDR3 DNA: TGTTCCAGCAGCTTCTCCTATCAGCGCGGAGGCAGGCTCACAGATACGCAGTATTTT
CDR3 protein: CSSSFSYQRGGRLTDTQYF

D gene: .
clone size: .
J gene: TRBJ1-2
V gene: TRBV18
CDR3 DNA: TGTGCCAGCTCACCACGTGGGGCAAGCTATGGCTACACCTTC
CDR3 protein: CASSPRGASYGYTF

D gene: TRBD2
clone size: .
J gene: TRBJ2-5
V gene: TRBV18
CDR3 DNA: TGTGCCAGCTCACTACGGGGACTAGCGGGGGCTGAGACCCAGTACTTC
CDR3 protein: CASSLRGLAGAETQYF

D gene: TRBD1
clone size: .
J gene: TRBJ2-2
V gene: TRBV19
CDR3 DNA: TGTGCCAGTAGTATAATCTTCCGGACAGGGGCTCCCGGGGAGCTGTTTTTT
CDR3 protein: CASSIIFRTGAPGELFF

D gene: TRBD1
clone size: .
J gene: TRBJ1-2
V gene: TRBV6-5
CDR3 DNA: TGTGCCAGCACTCGACAGGGGGCGGGCGGCTACACCTTC
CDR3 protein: CASTRQGAGGYTF

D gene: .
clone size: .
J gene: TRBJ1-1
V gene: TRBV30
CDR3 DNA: TGTGCCCTGGGGGCAGGGAACACTGAAGCTTTCTTT
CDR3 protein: CALGAGNTEAFF

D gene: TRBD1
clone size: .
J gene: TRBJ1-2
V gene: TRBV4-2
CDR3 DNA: TGTGCCAGCACTAGATCGGACAGGCTCAACTATGGCTACACCTTC
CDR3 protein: CASTRSDRLNYGYTF

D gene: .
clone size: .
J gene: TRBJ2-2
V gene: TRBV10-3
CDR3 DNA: TGTGCCATCAGTGAGTCCGTTCAGTACACCGGGGAGCTGTTTTTT
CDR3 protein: CAISESVQYTGELFF

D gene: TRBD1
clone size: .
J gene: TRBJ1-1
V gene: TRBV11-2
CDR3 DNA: TGTGCCAGCAGCTTCTGGGACAGGGGGCGTTCCACTGAAGCTTTCTTT
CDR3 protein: CASSFWDRGRSTEAFF

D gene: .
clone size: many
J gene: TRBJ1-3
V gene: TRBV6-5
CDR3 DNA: TGTGCCAGCAGTTACTCGAGGAGCTCTGGAAACACCATATATTTT
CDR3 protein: CASSYSRSSGNTIYF

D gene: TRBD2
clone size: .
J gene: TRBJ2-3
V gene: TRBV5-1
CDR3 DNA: TGCGCCAGCACCCAGACTAGCGCCACAGATACGCAGTATTTT
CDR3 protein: CASTQTSATDTQYF

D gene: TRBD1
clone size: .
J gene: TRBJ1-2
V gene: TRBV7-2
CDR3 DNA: TGTGCCAGCAGCTTAGGAGGGTCAGGGGGCCGCCTTAACTATGGCTACACCTTC
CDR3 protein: CASSLGGSGGRLNYGYTF

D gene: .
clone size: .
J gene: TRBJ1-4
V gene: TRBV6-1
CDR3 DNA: TGTGCCAGCAGACTAAGAGAAAAACTGTTTTTT
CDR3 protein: CASRLREKLFF

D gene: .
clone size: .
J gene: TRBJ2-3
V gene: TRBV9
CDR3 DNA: TGTGCCAGCAGCGTAGAGAGCAGCACAGATACGCAGTATTTT
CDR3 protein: CASSVESSTDTQYF

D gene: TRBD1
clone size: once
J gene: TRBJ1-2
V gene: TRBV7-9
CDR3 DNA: TGTGCCAGCAGCTCAGCAACAGGGGGCTCGGACTATGGCTACACCTTC
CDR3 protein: CASSSATGGSDYGYTF

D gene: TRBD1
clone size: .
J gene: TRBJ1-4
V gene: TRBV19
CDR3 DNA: TGTGCCAGTAGTATCAGGGGGCTTGGGACAGGACGCATCGAGGCCTATGATGAAAAACTGTTTTTT
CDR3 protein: CASSIRGLGTGRIEAYDEKLFF

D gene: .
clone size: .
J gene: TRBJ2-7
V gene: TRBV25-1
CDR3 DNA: TGTGCCAGCAGCCAACTGGGGCACTCCTACGAGCAGTACTTC
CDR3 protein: CASSQLGHSYEQYF

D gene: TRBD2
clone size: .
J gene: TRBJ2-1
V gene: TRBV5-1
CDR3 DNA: TGCGCCAGCAGCTTGGAGGGACTAGCTTCGGGCAATGAGCAGTTCTTC
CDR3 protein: CASSLEGLASGNEQFF

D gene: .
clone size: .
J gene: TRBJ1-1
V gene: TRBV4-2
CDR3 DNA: TGTGCCAGCAGCCAAGAACAGATGAACACTGAAGCTTTCTTT
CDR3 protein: CASSQEQMNTEAFF

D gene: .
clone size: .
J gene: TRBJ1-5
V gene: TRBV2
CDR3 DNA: TGTGCCAGCAGTGAGGGAGACCATCAGCCCCAGCATTTT
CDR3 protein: CASSEGDHQPQHF

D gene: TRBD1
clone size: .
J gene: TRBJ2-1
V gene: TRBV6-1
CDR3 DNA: TGTGCCACTCCAGCCGGGACAGCGACGATCTTC
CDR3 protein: CATPAGTATIF

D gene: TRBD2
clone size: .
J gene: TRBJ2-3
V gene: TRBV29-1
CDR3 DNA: TGCAGCGTTCCGGGACTAGGGGTTACAGATACGCAGTATTTT
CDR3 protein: CSVPGLGVTDTQYF

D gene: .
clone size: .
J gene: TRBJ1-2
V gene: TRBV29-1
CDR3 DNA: TGCAGCGTTGAACGGGTTGGTGACTATGGCTACACCTTC
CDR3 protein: CSVERVGDYGYTF

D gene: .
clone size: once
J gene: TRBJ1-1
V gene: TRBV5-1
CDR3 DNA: TGCGCCAGCAGCTTGGTGGCAGGAATACGAACTGAAGCTTTCTTT
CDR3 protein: CASSLVAGIRTEAFF

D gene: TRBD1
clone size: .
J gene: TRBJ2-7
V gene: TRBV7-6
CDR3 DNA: TGTGCCAGCAGCTCAGGGGACAGCGGCTACGAGCAGTACTTC
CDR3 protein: CASSSGDSGYEQYF

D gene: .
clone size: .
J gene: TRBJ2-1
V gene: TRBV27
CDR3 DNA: TGTGCCAGCAGTTCTAACTTCAGGGTCAATGAGCAGTTCTTC
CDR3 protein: CASSSNFRVNEQFF

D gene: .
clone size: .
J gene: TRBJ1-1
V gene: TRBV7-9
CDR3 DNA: TGTGCCAGCAGTCAGGGTAATGTCGAAGCTTTCTTT
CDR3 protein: CASSQGNVEAFF

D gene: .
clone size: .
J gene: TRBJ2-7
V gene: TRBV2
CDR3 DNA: TGTGCCAGCGGATGGGGGCCGCTCTCCTACGAGCAGTACTTC
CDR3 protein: CASGWGPLSYEQYF

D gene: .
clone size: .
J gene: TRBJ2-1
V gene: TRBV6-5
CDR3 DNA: TGTGCCAGCAGACCCACTAGTGGCAATGAGCAGTTCTTC
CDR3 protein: CASRPTSGNEQFF

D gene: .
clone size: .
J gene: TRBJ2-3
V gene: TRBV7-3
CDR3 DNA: TGTGCCAGCAGCTTAAATGGTCCGACGGGTACGCAGTATTTT
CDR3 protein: CASSLNGPTGTQYF

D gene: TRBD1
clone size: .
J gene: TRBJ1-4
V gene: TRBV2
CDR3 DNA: TGTGCCAGCAGGGACAGGGGGCCTAATGAAAAACTGTTTTTT
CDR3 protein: CASRDRGPNEKLFF

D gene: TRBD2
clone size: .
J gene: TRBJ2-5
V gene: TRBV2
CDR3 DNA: TGTGCCAGCAGTGTTGATAGCGGGGGGGGAGAGACCCAGTACTTC
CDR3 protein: CASSVDSGGGETQYF

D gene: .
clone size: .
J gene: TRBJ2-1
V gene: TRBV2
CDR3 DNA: TGTGCCAGCAGGCAATGGACTACCAATGAGCAGTTCTTC
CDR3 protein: CASRQWTTNEQFF

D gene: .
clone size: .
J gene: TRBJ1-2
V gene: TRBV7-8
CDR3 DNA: TGTGCCAGCAGCTTAGCGCAAAGGGGCGATGGCTACACCTTC
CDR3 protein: CASSLAQRGDGYTF

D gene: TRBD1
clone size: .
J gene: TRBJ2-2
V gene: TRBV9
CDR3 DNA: TGTGCCAGCAGTCCACAGGGGGCCAGCACCGGGGAGCTGTTTTTT
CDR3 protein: CASSPQGASTGELFF

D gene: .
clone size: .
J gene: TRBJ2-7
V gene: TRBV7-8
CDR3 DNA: TGTGCCAGCAGCTTAGTCCCGGGGGCCTACGAGCAGTACTTC
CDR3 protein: CASSLVPGAYEQYF

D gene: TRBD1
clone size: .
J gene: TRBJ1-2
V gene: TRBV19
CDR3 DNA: TGTGCCAGTAGTATAGACCCGGGACAGACCTATGGCTACACCTTC
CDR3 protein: CASSIDPGQTYGYTF

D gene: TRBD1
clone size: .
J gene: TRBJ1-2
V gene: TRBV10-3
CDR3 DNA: TGTGCCGTCACAGGGGAAGGTAACTATGGCTACACCTTC
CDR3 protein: CAVTGEGNYGYTF

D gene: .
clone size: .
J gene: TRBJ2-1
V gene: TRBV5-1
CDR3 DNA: TGCGCCAGCAGCTTGGCGGCGGGCAGTGAGCAGTTCTTC
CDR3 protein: CASSLAAGSEQFF

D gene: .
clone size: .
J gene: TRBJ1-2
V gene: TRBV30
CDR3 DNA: TGTGCCTGCTCCCCCACATCGGCCCTGAGGGGCTACACCTTC
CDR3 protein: CACSPTSALRGYTF